This TCR beta chain stems from a study of early T cells in non-severe SARS-CoV-2 infection. In the library, individual cDNA molecules carried attached unique molecular identifiers. TCRdb re-analysed the 5' RACE reads in MiXCR, keeping a single row per CDR3 protein. The data show about 55,000 distinct CDR3 sequences, with 5.5% to 8.5% seen just once and more than 5% held by the top ten. The CDR3 loop spans 16 amino acids. The germline V gene has CDR1 GTSNPN and CDR2 SVGIG (reference sequence). V gave up 3 bases and J gave up 4 bases, with 18 bases separating them. This clonotype was recorded many times.

This chain uses TRBV30 with TRBJ1-4, with a tentative D call TRBD1 (6 bases). The clonotype comes from an adult who was a healthcare worker with PCR-confirmed SARS-CoV-2 infection or an uninfected control (not recorded which). The sample in question was whole blood, obtained at baseline. In nucleotides, the CDR3 is TGTGCCTGGAGCTCCAACAGGGTTCCCTTTAATGAAAAACTGTTTTTT. Translation: CAWSSNRVPFNEKLFF.